This T cell receptor beta chain stems from a study of radiotherapy plus CTLA-4 blockade in lung cancer. As to this clone: Its antigen remains unidentified.

The germline V and J ends were trimmed by 3 bases and 4 bases, with 15 bases remaining between them. Germline V gives CDR1 MNHEY, CDR2 SMNVEV (reference sequence). This CDR3 has 16 residues. The assay was immunoSEQ multiplex PCR, and TCRdb's table has in-frame clones only and misses some. The sample has 30,000 to 40,000 clones, approximately 89% seen once. Focal radiation plus CTLA-4 blockade with ipilimumab was administered to patients who had chemo-refractory metastatic non-small-cell lung cancer. Overall study results and limits: Subsequent to radiotherapy plus ipilimumab, tumor-derived TCR clones underwent expansion in blood. Dynamics of early blood T cell clones, together with interferon-beta, were reportedly the best predictors of response.

This chain uses TRBV27 with TRBJ2-2; tentatively, D is TRBD1 (5 bases). The TCR sequence derives from a human donor with non-small cell lung cancer who had stable disease on radiotherapy plus ipilimumab. The sequencing here drew on peripheral blood, taken from a patient treated with radiotherapy plus ipilimumab. CDR3 bases: TGTGCCAGCAGTTTGTTGCCAGGGCTGGCCACCGGGGAGCTGTTTTTT. Its protein product is CASSLLPGLATGELFF.